These 4 T cell receptor beta chains were all obtained from the same sample, sequenced in a study of T cells after yellow fever vaccination. TCRdb analysed the 5' RACE reads with MiXCR anew, one entry per CDR3 protein. The table records some 23,000 distinct CDR3 sequences, 3.4% of them present only once. Specimen: PBMCs, either bulk or a sorted T-cell subset (CD4+, CD8+, memory, or dextramer-sorted; not recorded which), collected about 49 days after the first yellow fever vaccination. The receptor source for this set is a man between 18 and 35 years old who received the YFV17D yellow fever vaccine.

There are many counts of this clonotype. The rearrangement uses TRBV6-2 or TRBV6-3 and TRBJ2-7, with 11 bases aligning to TRBD2. This CDR3 has 17 residues. The germline gives CDR1 MNHEY, CDR2 SVGEGT. V gave up 0 bases and J gave up 4 bases; unmatched junction bases: 8. The CDR3 sequence is CASSYSASGGPLYEQYV. Here the CDR3 DNA reads TGTGCCAGCAGTTACTCGGCTAGCGGGGGGCCTCTTTACGAGCAGTACGTC.

This clonotype was counted many times. The genes are TRBV25-1 and TRBJ1-2; 10 positions agree with TRBD1. Germline V lookup: CDR1 MGHDK, CDR2 SYGVNS. The V and J ends lost 3 bases and 8 bases, in that order; junction bases with no gene match: 9. The CDR3 covers 15 residues. The CDR3 DNA follows: TGTGCCAGCAGTGACCGAGGACAGGGGGTATTGGGCTACACCTTC. Protein: CASSDRGQGVLGYTF.

This clonotype showed up many times. The rearrangement uses TRBV7-2 and TRBJ2-2; a possible D gene is TRBD2 (8 bases). Germline-derived CDR1 and CDR2 are SGHTA and FQGNSA. Trimming cost V 7 bases and J 1 base, with 19 bases left between them. This CDR3 has 17 residues. The CDR3 nucleotides are TGTGCCAGCACCCTCACAGGGGCGGGGGGGAACACCGGGGAGCTGTTTTTT. This codes for CASTLTGAGGNTGELFF.

The table lists this clonotype with many counts. The J gene is TRBJ2-3, the V gene TRBV24-1; 11 bases fit TRBD2. J lost 4 bases, V lost 3 bases, and 2 bases had no gene match. The CDR3 covers 15 residues. Germline-derived CDR1 and CDR2 are KGHDR and SFDVKD. The CDR3 spells CATSDPSGGSDTQYF. CDR3 DNA sequence: TGTGCCACCAGTGATCCTAGCGGGGGGTCAGATACGCAGTATTTT.